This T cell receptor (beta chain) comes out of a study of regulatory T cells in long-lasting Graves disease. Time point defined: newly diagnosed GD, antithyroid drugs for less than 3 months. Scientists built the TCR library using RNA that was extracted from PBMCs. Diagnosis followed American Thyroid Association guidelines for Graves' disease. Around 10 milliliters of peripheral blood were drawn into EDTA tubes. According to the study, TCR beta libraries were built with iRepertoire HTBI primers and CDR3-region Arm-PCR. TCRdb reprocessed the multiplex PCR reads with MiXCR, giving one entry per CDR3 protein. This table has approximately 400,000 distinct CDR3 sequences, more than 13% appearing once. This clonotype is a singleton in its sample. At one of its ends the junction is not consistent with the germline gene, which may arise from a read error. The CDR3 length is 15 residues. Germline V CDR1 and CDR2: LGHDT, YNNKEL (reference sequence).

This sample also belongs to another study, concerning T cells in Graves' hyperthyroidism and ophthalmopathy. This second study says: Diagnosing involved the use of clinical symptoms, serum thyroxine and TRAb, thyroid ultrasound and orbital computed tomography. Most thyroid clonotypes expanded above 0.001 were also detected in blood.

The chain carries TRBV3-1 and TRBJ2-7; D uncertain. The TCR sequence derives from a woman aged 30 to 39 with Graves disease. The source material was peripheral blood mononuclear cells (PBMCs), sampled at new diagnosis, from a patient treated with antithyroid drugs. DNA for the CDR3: TGCGCCAGCAGCCAAGAACAGACGTCGGCCTACGAGCAGTACTTC. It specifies CASSQEQTSAYEQYF.